These 20 T cell receptor beta chains were sequenced from one sample in a study of T cell responses to AZD1222 COVID-19 vaccine. Assay: immunoSEQ multiplex PCR; the TCRdb copy retains only in-frame clones and omits some. The repertoire consists of about 140,000 clones, with more than 80% occurring once and the leading ten covering roughly 3.9%. The material was peripheral blood, obtained on day 0 of AZD1222 vaccination. These receptors all come from an adult in good health.

J is TRBJ1-2 and V is TRBV19; D remains unclear. This CDR3 is 15 amino acids long. V lost 3 bases to trimming and J lost 2 bases, with 13 bases between them. Germline-derived CDR1 and CDR2 are LNHDA and SQIVND (reference sequence). CDR3 in DNA: TGTGCCAGTAGTATCCAGGATAAAGCAAACTATGGCTACACCTTC. Translation gives CASSIQDKANYGYTF.

This rearrangement joins TRBV2 to TRBJ1-2, with 7 bases that match TRBD1. Trimming at V came to 4 bases and at J to 1 base, leaving 9 bases not matched to a gene. This CDR3 region has 16 residues. Germline CDR1 and CDR2: SNHLY and FYNNEI. CDR3 sequence (DNA): TGTGCCAGCAGTGTTTCGGGACAGTCGAGTAACTATGGCTACACCTTC. Translated, it gives CASSVSGQSSNYGYTF.

The chain employs TRBV30 and TRBJ1-5, with 9 bases that match TRBD1. The germline gives CDR1 GTSNPN, CDR2 SVGIG (reference sequence). Losses at the gene ends were 5 bases for V and 5 bases for J; bases not matched to a gene: 10. The CDR3 is made up of 15 amino acids. The CDR3 bases are TGTGCCTGGGACAGGGGGTTGGTAAGAGATCAGCCCCAGCATTTT. Protein sequence: CAWDRGLVRDQPQHF.

This chain's CDR3 is CASSQQGDYWDEQFF. In DNA form, the CDR3 reads TGTGCCAGTAGCCAACAGGGGGATTACTGGGATGAGCAGTTCTTC. V usage is TRBV19 and J usage is TRBJ2-1, with 8 nucleotides matching TRBD1. In germline, CDR1 is LNHDA, CDR2 SQIVND (reference sequence). CDR3 length equals 15 residues. J lost 8 bases, V lost 6 bases, and 12 bases had no gene match.

The rearrangement uses TRBV28 and TRBJ2-7; unclear D gene. The CDR3 contains 15 residues. Germline loops: CDR1 MDHEN, CDR2 SYDVKM. Deletions cut 2 bases from V and 2 bases from J, with 13 bases between. The CDR3 DNA is TGTGCCAGCAGTTTAGTCACTATTACTACCTACGAGCAGTACTTC. It translates to CASSLVTITTYEQYF.

The rearrangement joins TRBV2 to TRBJ1-2; TRBD1 might be the D (6 bases). The CDR3 consists of 14 residues. Per germline, CDR1 SNHLY and CDR2 FYNNEI. V lost 4 bases, J lost 4 bases, and 13 bases lay in between. CDR3 sequence reads: CASSGGGDPYGYTF. CDR3 nucleotides: TGTGCCAGCAGTGGAGGGGGAGATCCCTATGGCTACACCTTC.

A note on this clone: The sample carries other DNA sequences with the same CDR3. The chain uses TRBV5-1 and TRBJ1-2; D unresolved. CDR3 length: 13 amino acids. Trimming took off 2 bases at V and 2 bases at J, with 7 bases between the two ends. Germline CDR1 reads SGHRS; CDR2 reads YFSETQ. The CDR3: CASSLGGNYGYTF. The CDR3 coding sequence is TGCGCCAGCAGCTTAGGTGGGAACTATGGCTACACCTTC.

This chain uses TRBV3-1 (or the pseudogene TRBV3-2) with TRBJ1-2; 9 bases fit TRBD1. Losses at the gene ends were 6 bases for V and 8 bases for J; bases not matched to a gene: 4. CDR1 and CDR2 from the germline V gene are LGHDT and YNNKEL (reference sequence). The CDR3 covers 12 residues. The CDR3 is CASRQGAKGYTF. For the CDR3, the DNA is TGTGCCAGCAGACAGGGGGCGAAGGGCTACACCTTC.

This clone has more than one count but fewer than ten. The chain is built from TRBV28 and TRBJ1-1; the match to TRBD1 covers 7 bases. There are 13 residues in the CDR3. Germline values: CDR1 MDHEN, CDR2 SYDVKM. The V segment lost 6 bases and the J segment 4 bases; nucleotides outside the gene matches: 5. The CDR3 sequence: CASSRAGGTEAFF. In DNA, the CDR3 is TGTGCCAGCAGCCGCGCAGGGGGCACTGAAGCTTTCTTT. The full variable domain, completed using reference TRBV28 and TRBJ1-1, is DVKVTQSSRYLVKRTGEKVFLECVQDMDHENMFWYRQDPGLGLRLIYFSYDVKMKEKGDIPEGYSVSREKKERFSLILESASTNQTSMYLCASSRAGGTEAFFGQGTRLTVV.

The V gene is TRBV11-2, the J gene TRBJ2-5; D uncertain. Trimming pared 0 bases from V and 2 bases from J, leaving 10 bases between. The CDR3 contains 15 residues. In germline, CDR1 is SGHAT, CDR2 FQNNGV. For the CDR3, the DNA is TGTGCCAGCAGCTTAGATCCTGGGCCGCAAGAGACCCAGTACTTC. This sequence encodes CASSLDPGPQETQYF.

This chain joins TRBV19 and TRBJ2-6; possible D gene TRBD2, 6 bases. Germline CDR1 LNHDA, CDR2 SQIVND (reference sequence). This CDR3 comprises 17 residues. Trimming shortened V by 7 bases and J by 2 bases, and 18 bases separated the two germline ends. CDR3 in DNA: TGTGCCAGTACCCCCCTAGGAGGGTTGGCTGGGGCCAACGTCCTGACTTTC. Translation gives CASTPLGGLAGANVLTF.

This chain joins TRBV7-9 and TRBJ2-7; a weak D match, TRBD1 (6 bases). The CDR3 sequence is 14 residues long. Looked up from germline, CDR1 is SEHNR and CDR2 is FQNEAQ (reference sequence). Trimming took 4 bases from V and 4 from J, leaving 14 bases between them. CDR3 in DNA: TGTGCCAGCAGCTCCCTAGGGGGAGCTTACGAGCAGTACTTC. As protein: CASSSLGGAYEQYF.

The genes are TRBV11-3 and TRBJ1-1; 7 nucleotides match TRBD1. CDR3 size: 15 residues. V shed 5 bases and J 4 bases; nucleotides not matched to a gene: 10. Per the germline V gene, CDR1 is SGHNT and CDR2 is YENEEA. As DNA, the CDR3 is TGTGCCAGCAGCGTGACAGGGCCCGGGGCCACTGAAGCTTTCTTT. Encoded protein: CASSVTGPGATEAFF.

The CDR3 is CASSLGGALGYTF. The CDR3 DNA is TGTGCCAGCAGCTTAGGGGGGGCGCTTGGCTACACCTTC. This sequence joins TRBV28 and TRBJ1-2; possible D gene TRBD1, 6 bases. The V end lost 6 bases, the J end lost 7 bases, and 15 bases lay between the germline ends. Germline V gene lookup returns CDR1 MDHEN and CDR2 SYDVKM. The CDR3 is made up of 13 amino acids.

The V call is TRBV10-3, the J call TRBJ2-5; D might be TRBD1 (6 bases). CDR1 ENHRY and CDR2 SYGVKD come from the germline V gene. There are 17 residues in the CDR3. V was trimmed by 6 bases and J by 1 base, leaving 21 bases between them. This chain's CDR3 is CAIREDSNTPLQETQYF. The CDR3 DNA reads as TGTGCCATCAGGGAGGACAGTAACACCCCGCTCCAAGAGACCCAGTACTTC.

The V gene is TRBV29-1, the J gene TRBJ2-3; D is unresolved. CDR3 length: 12 residues. V lost 3 bases, J lost 2 bases, and 6 bases lay in between. CDR1 SQVTM and CDR2 ANQGSEA come from the germline V gene. DNA for the CDR3: TGCAGCGTTGATCGAGACACAGATACGCAGTATTTT. This encodes CSVDRDTDTQYF.

This rearrangement joins TRBV29-1 to TRBJ1-4; perhaps TRBD1 as D (5 bases). The germline V and J ends were trimmed by 4 bases and 5 bases, with 11 bases remaining between them. The CDR3 contains 13 residues. Germline assignment: CDR1 SQVTM and CDR2 ANQGSEA. DNA of the CDR3: TGCAGCGTTGGAAGCAGGGCAAATGAAAAACTGTTTTTT. This gives the protein CSVGSRANEKLFF.

The chain combines TRBV5-1 with TRBJ2-5; D remains ambiguous. V gave up 0 bases and J gave up 1 base, with 7 bases separating them. CDR1 and CDR2 (germline): SGHRS, YFSETQ. The CDR3 extends over 14 amino acids. CDR3 loop: CASSLERVQETQYF. CDR3 DNA: TGCGCCAGCAGCTTGGAACGGGTCCAAGAGACCCAGTACTTC. The full variable domain, with the rest looked up from reference TRBV5-1 and TRBJ2-5, is KAGVTQTPRYLIKTRGQQVTLSCSPISGHRSVSWYQQTPGQGLQFLFEYFSETQRNKGNFPGRFSGRQFSNSRSEMNVSTLELGDSALYLCASSLERVQETQYFGPGTRLLVL.

The rearrangement uses TRBV5-6 and TRBJ2-7; D not certain. This CDR3 is 13 amino acids long. Germline V gene sequence: CDR1 SGHDT, CDR2 YYEEEE. V dropped 2 bases and J dropped 6 bases, with 12 bases sitting between them. CDR3 nucleotide sequence: TGTGCCAGCAGCTTATGGTTGGGTCCCGAGCAGTACTTC. This sequence encodes CASSLWLGPEQYF.

The chain carries TRBV2 and TRBJ1-2; D gene unclear. V was trimmed by 6 bases and J by 2 bases, leaving 10 bases between them. CDR3 length: 13 residues. Germline CDR1 reads SNHLY; CDR2 reads FYNNEI. CDR3 nucleotides: TGTGCCAGCAGCGGCTGGCGGAACTATGGCTACACCTTC. Its protein product is CASSGWRNYGYTF.